This is a list of T cell receptor beta chains from one sample in a study of blood T cell repertoires in COVID-19. TCRdb's copy holds only in-frame clones and misses some; the assay was immunoSEQ multiplex PCR. The sample holds a few hundred thousand clones, 75% to 90% seen once. Material for sequencing was PBMCs or T cells enriched from blood (not recorded which). Receptors were obtained from a man aged 25-45 years who had recovered from COVID-19. Each CDR3 is given with its conserved first and last residue. The D gene is left open where the match is weak. The size entry is marked missing in some rows and otherwise reads once, few, many or a size class.

clone_size	cdr3_length	j_call	d_call	v_call	cdr3_nt	cdr3_aa
.	13	TRBJ2-3	.	TRBV29-1	TGCAGCGTCAAAGCGGGTGTCACAGATACGCAGTATTTT	CSVKAGVTDTQYF
.	17	TRBJ1-1	.	TRBV7-9	TGTGCCAGCAGCCCCTCGTGGGAGGGGATAAGCAGTTCGGTAGCTTTCTTT	CASSPSWEGISSSVAFF
.	15	TRBJ1-5	.	TRBV6-5	TGTGCCAGCAGTAAGACTCAGGGTAGCAATCAGCCCCAGCATTTT	CASSKTQGSNQPQHF
.	16	TRBJ2-1	.	TRBV4-1	TGCGCCAGCAGCCAAGATATTGCCCAGAGCGTCAATGAGCAGTTCTTC	CASSQDIAQSVNEQFF
.	17	TRBJ2-7	TRBD1	TRBV7-9	TGTGCCAGCAGCCACCCCCCCTCGACAGGGAGTAGAAACGAGCAGTACTTC	CASSHPPSTGSRNEQYF
once	16	TRBJ1-3	.	TRBV5-1	TGCGCCAGCAGACGAGATTCCTCGAGCTCTGGAAACACCATATATTTT	CASRRDSSSSGNTIYF
.	15	TRBJ1-1	TRBD1	TRBV5-1	TGCGCCAGCAGCCAGACAGGGGATTGGATCACTGAAGCTTTCTTT	CASSQTGDWITEAFF
.	13	TRBJ2-5	.	TRBV7-9	TGTGCCAGCAGCTTAGTTGGAGGGGAGACCCAGTACTTC	CASSLVGGETQYF
.	15	TRBJ2-1	TRBD1	TRBV2	TGTGCCAGCAGTGATGACGGGGACAGTTACAATGAGCAGTTCTTC	CASSDDGDSYNEQFF
once	18	TRBJ2-3	TRBD2	TRBV3-1/TRBV3-2	TGTGCCAGCAGCCCTCCCGGACTAGCGGGGGGCCGATTGGAAACGCAGTATTTT	CASSPPGLAGGRLETQYF
.	16	TRBJ2-7	TRBD2	TRBV2	TGTGCCAGCAGTGATAGCGGGGGGGCGAGCTCCTACGAGCAGTACTTC	CASSDSGGASSYEQYF
.	12	TRBJ1-3	.	TRBV7-9	TGTGCCAGCAGCTTAGTAGGAAACACCATATATTTT	CASSLVGNTIYF
.	14	TRBJ1-1	.	TRBV3-1/TRBV3-2	TGTGCCAGCAGCCAAGTTGGGGCTAGCACTGAAGCTTTCTTT	CASSQVGASTEAFF
.	13	TRBJ1-2	.	TRBV11-2	TGTGCCAGCAGCTTAGCGCGGTTCTATGGCTACACCTTC	CASSLARFYGYTF
.	13	TRBJ1-2	.	TRBV6-1	TGTGCCAGCAGTGAAAATCCAGGGCGGGGCTACACCTTC	CASSENPGRGYTF
.	16	TRBJ1-5	TRBD1	TRBV11-2	TGTGCCAGCAGCGCAGGGGGGACAGGGGGTTTTCAGCCCCAGCATTTT	CASSAGGTGGFQPQHF
.	19	TRBJ2-2	TRBD2	TRBV11-2	TGTGCCAGCAGCTTAGATCAGTGGCTAGCGGGGAAGAACACCGGGGAGCTGTTTTTT	CASSLDQWLAGKNTGELFF
.	11	TRBJ2-7	.	TRBV2	TGTGCCAGCAGGGCAAATTACGAGCAGTACTTC	CASRANYEQYF
.	17	TRBJ2-2	TRBD1	TRBV18	TGTGCCAGCTCACCTGGACTTGGGACAGGGGCCACCGGGGAGCTGTTTTTT	CASSPGLGTGATGELFF
once	13	TRBJ1-2	.	TRBV2	TGTGCCAGCCACACTCAGGCCGAGGGTGGCTACACCTTC	CASHTQAEGGYTF
.	14	TRBJ2-3	TRBD2	TRBV3-1/TRBV3-2	TGTGCCAGCAGCCAAGGACTAGCGTCAGATACGCAGTATTTT	CASSQGLASDTQYF
.	12	TRBJ2-1	.	TRBV6-5	TGTGCCAGCAGTCCCGGCGGGCGGGGTCAGTTCTTC	CASSPGGRGQFF
.	13	TRBJ2-2	.	TRBV27	TGTGCCAGCAGTTGGCTTTCCTCCGGGGAGCTGTTTTTT	CASSWLSSGELFF
.	14	TRBJ2-2	.	TRBV9	TGTGCCAGCAGCGAAGCCTCAGGCGTCGGGGAGCTGTTTTTT	CASSEASGVGELFF
many	16	TRBJ2-3	TRBD2	TRBV6-4	TGTGCCAGCAGTGACTCCTCTAGCGGGGGATCAGATACGCAGTATTTT	CASSDSSSGGSDTQYF
.	13	TRBJ1-6	.	TRBV20-1	TGCAGTGCTAGTCCCAGTCTGAATTCACCCCTCCACTTT	CSASPSLNSPLHF
.	14	TRBJ2-1	.	TRBV15	TGTGCCACCAGCAGAGATCTCGAAAGTAAAGCGCAGTTCTTC	CATSRDLESKAQFF
once	16	TRBJ1-2	TRBD1	TRBV3-1/TRBV3-2	TGTGCCAGCAGCCGCGGACAGGGCCTCACTAACTATGGCTACACCTTC	CASSRGQGLTNYGYTF
.	14	TRBJ1-2	TRBD1	TRBV6-6	TGTGCCAGCAGTTACGGGACAGACACGGGGGGCTACACCTTC	CASSYGTDTGGYTF
.	15	TRBJ2-3	TRBD1	TRBV5-1	TGCGCCAGCAAATCCGGGACAGGGGGCACAGATACGCAGTATTTT	CASKSGTGGTDTQYF
many	15	TRBJ1-1	.	TRBV10-3	TGTGCCATCAGTGAGTCAGGAGGGAAAGTCGCTGAAGCTTTCTTT	CAISESGGKVAEAFF
once	14	TRBJ1-5	TRBD1	TRBV18	TGTGCCAGCTCACCCGAACAGGGGAATCAGCCCCAGCATTTT	CASSPEQGNQPQHF
.	14	TRBJ2-1	TRBD1	TRBV6-6	TGTGCCAGCAGTAAGTGGGACAGGGGTAATGAGCAGTTCTTC	CASSKWDRGNEQFF
.	15	TRBJ2-7	TRBD1	TRBV30	TGTGCCTGGAGCATCCAGGGGGCTCAGACCTACGAGCAGTACTTC	CAWSIQGAQTYEQYF
.	16	TRBJ2-2	.	TRBV19	TGTGCCAGTAGTATCTTGTCTAGCCGCGGCACCGGGGAGCTGTTTTTT	CASSILSSRGTGELFF
once	16	TRBJ1-2	TRBD1	TRBV4-2	TGTGCCAGCAGCCAAGATGATGCAGGGGGTAACTATGGCTACACCTTC	CASSQDDAGGNYGYTF
.	15	TRBJ1-2	TRBD1	TRBV5-1	TGCGCCAGCAGCTTGGCCCTGGGACAGGGTTATGGCTACACCTTC	CASSLALGQGYGYTF
.	17	TRBJ2-2	.	TRBV4-2	TGTGCCAGCAGCCAAGATCACGCGGGCGCGAACACCGGGGAGCTGTTTTTT	CASSQDHAGANTGELFF
.	14	TRBJ1-2	.	TRBV7-9	TGTGCCAGCGATGGGGCTATCGCTAACTATGGCTACACCTTC	CASDGAIANYGYTF
.	14	TRBJ2-7	.	TRBV9	TGTGCCAGCAGCGTAGAGGCAGGGGCCTACGAGCAGTACTTC	CASSVEAGAYEQYF
once	13	TRBJ2-5	.	TRBV5-1	TGCGCCAGCAGCCCCGGGATGAAAGAGACCCAGTACTTC	CASSPGMKETQYF
.	16	TRBJ1-2	.	TRBV24-1	TGTGCCACCAGTGATTTAGGTCCCTCCGGGAGCTATGGCTACACCTTC	CATSDLGPSGSYGYTF
.	14	TRBJ1-5	.	TRBV9	TGTGCCAGCAGCGGGGCCTATAGCAATCAGCCCCAGCATTTT	CASSGAYSNQPQHF
.	15	TRBJ1-2	.	TRBV5-4	TGTGCCAGCACCGGGGGGGGGATAGCTAACTATGGCTACACCTTC	CASTGGGIANYGYTF
.	14	TRBJ2-1	.	TRBV5-1	TGCGCCAGCAGCTTCGGGGAGCTACACAATGAGCAGTTCTTC	CASSFGELHNEQFF
.	14	TRBJ2-2	.	TRBV19	TGTGCCAGTAGTTCCCAAGACATCACCGGGGAGCTGTTTTTT	CASSSQDITGELFF
.	15	TRBJ2-7	.	TRBV2	TGTGCCAGCAGGACGAGCAGGGCTATGTCCTACGAGCAGTACTTC	CASRTSRAMSYEQYF
few	11	TRBJ1-2	.	TRBV20-1	TGCAGTGCTGCTCCGGGGGGTTGGTACACCTTC	CSAAPGGWYTF
.	15	TRBJ2-7	TRBD1	TRBV5-1	TGCGCCAGCAGCTTCCAGGACAGGGGTCCTCGGGAGCAGTACTTC	CASSFQDRGPREQYF
few	16	TRBJ2-3	TRBD1	TRBV4-1	TGCGCCAGCAGCCTATCCCAACAGGGGATAACAGATACGCAGTATTTT	CASSLSQQGITDTQYF
.	16	TRBJ2-5	TRBD2	TRBV7-3	TGTGCCAGCAGTCCTAGCGGGGGGCCCAATCATGGGACCCAGTACTTC	CASSPSGGPNHGTQYF